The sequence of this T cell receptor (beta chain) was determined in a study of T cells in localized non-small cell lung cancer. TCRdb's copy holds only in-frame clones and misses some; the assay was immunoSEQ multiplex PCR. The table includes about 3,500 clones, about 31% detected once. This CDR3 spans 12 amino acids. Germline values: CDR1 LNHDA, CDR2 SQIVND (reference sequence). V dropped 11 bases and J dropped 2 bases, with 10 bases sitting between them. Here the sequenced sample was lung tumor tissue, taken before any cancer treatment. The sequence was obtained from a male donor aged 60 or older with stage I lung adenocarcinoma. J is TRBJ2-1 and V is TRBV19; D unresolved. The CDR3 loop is CASAGAYNEQFF. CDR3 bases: TGTGCCTCCGCCGGCGCCTACAATGAGCAGTTCTTC.